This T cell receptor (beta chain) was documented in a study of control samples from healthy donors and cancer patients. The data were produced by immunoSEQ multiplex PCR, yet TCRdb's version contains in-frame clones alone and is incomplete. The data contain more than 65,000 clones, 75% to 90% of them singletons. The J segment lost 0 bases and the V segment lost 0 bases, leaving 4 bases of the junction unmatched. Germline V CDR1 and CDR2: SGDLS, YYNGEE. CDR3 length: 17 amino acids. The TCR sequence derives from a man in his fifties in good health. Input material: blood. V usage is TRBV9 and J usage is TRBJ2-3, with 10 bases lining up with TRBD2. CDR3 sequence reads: CASSVAGLAPSTDTQYF. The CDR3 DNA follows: TGTGCCAGCAGCGTAGCGGGACTAGCGCCTAGCACAGATACGCAGTATTTT.